A single sample gave rise to the 13 T cell receptor beta chains below, sequenced in a study of identifying expanded T cells in peripheral blood. Only in-frame clones appear in the TCRdb table, and some are missing; sequencing was by immunoSEQ multiplex PCR. This sample has approximately 120,000 clones, with roughly 82% found just once. Material: blood. These receptors were taken from a person aged 18-70 years in good health.

The V gene is TRBV29-1, the J gene TRBJ1-2; 7 nucleotides line up with TRBD1. CDR3 size: 13 residues. With 3 bases clipped from V and 0 bases from J, the junction kept 1 base outside the gene matches. Germline values: CDR1 SQVTM, CDR2 ANQGSEA. CDR3 in amino acids: CSVETGTNYGYTF. CDR3 coding DNA: TGCAGCGTTGAGACAGGGACTAACTATGGCTACACCTTC.

The chain uses TRBV5-1 and TRBJ1-2, with 7 bases aligning to TRBD1. Losses at the gene ends were 1 base for V and 1 base for J; bases not matched to a gene: 1. The length of the CDR3 is 14 residues. In germline, CDR1 is SGHRS, CDR2 YFSETQ. CDR3 sequence: CASSLTGVNYGYTF. CDR3 bases: TGCGCCAGCAGCTTGACAGGGGTTAACTATGGCTACACCTTC.

This clone was found a few times. The rearrangement uses TRBV11-3 and TRBJ1-1, with unresolved D. The germline gives CDR1 SGHNT, CDR2 YENEEA. This CDR3 has 13 residues. V was pared by 0 bases and J by 5 bases, with 7 bases between. CDR3 amino acids: CASSLEEGTEAFF. The CDR3 DNA follows: TGTGCCAGCAGCTTAGAGGAAGGGACTGAAGCTTTCTTT. Full variable domain (remainder filled in from reference TRBV11-3 and TRBJ1-1): EAGVVQSPRYKIIEKKQPVAFWCNPISGHNTLYWYLQNLGQGPELLIRYENEEAVDDSQLPKDRFSAERLKGVDSTLKIQPAELGDSAVYLCASSLEEGTEAFFGQGTRLTVV.

J is TRBJ2-7 and V is TRBV6-5; D not resolved. V shed 4 bases and J shed 9 bases, with 13 bases lying between them. This CDR3 contains 12 residues. Per germline, CDR1 MNHEY and CDR2 SVGAGI. The CDR3 region has the DNA TGTGCCAGCAGTTCGCTTGGTGGTGCGCAGTACTTC. Translating it yields CASSSLGGAQYF.

The J gene is TRBJ1-3, the V gene TRBV2; D not resolved. Trimming stripped 3 bases from V and 11 bases from J, with 11 bases between. This CDR3 comprises 12 residues. CDR1 is SNHLY and CDR2 is FYNNEI in the germline V gene. The CDR3 loop reads CASSEELGSIYF. In DNA form, the CDR3 reads TGTGCCAGCAGTGAGGAGCTTGGGTCCATATATTTT.

The chain links TRBV4-1 to TRBJ2-3, with D uncertain. From germline, CDR1 is MGHRA and CDR2 YSYEKL. The CDR3 runs to 12 residues. With 2 bases removed from V and 5 bases from J, the gap between germline ends came to 5 bases. The CDR3 sequence is CASSQWEDTQYF. In DNA form, the CDR3 reads TGCGCCAGCAGCCAATGGGAAGATACGCAGTATTTT.

This chain connects TRBV18 to TRBJ1-1, with D unresolved. Per germline, CDR1 KGHSH and CDR2 LQKENI. V dropped 5 bases and J dropped 5 bases, with 15 bases sitting between them. This CDR3 is 14 amino acids long. As DNA, the CDR3 is TGTGCCAGCTCATATCATCCGGGAAGAACTGAAGCTTTCTTT. Encoded protein: CASSYHPGRTEAFF.

This sequence joins TRBV28 and TRBJ1-5, with D perhaps TRBD1 (6 bases). CDR1 is MDHEN, CDR2 SYDVKM, per germline. The CDR3 is 16 residues long. Trimming left V 6 bases short and J 8 bases short, with 23 bases between. CDR3 amino acids: CASRSWSRGGGEPQHF. The CDR3 nucleotides read TGTGCCAGCAGGTCATGGAGCAGGGGAGGAGGTGAGCCCCAGCATTTT.

This clone occurred once. This rearrangement joins TRBV2 to TRBJ1-2, with D possibly being TRBD1 (5 bases). Trimming pared 2 bases from V and 4 bases from J, leaving 14 bases between. CDR3 length equals 15 residues. Looked up from germline, CDR1 is SNHLY and CDR2 is FYNNEI. The CDR3 nucleotides read TGTGCCAGCAGTGAAAAGGGGCATATTGGCTATGGCTACACCTTC. It specifies CASSEKGHIGYGYTF.

The chain uses TRBV11-2 and TRBJ2-2, with 12 bases fitting TRBD2. Germline values: CDR1 SGHAT, CDR2 FQNNGV. Trimming took 6 bases from V and 0 from J; bases not matched to a gene: 8. The CDR3 has 18 amino acids. CDR3 amino acids: CASSNRLAGETNTGELFF. For the CDR3, the DNA is TGTGCCAGCAGTAACAGACTAGCGGGGGAGACGAACACCGGGGAGCTGTTTTTT.

The chain uses TRBV6-6 and TRBJ1-1; D gene uncertain. With 2 bases removed from V and 5 bases from J, the gap between germline ends came to 12 bases. The CDR3 is made up of 14 amino acids. Looked up from germline, CDR1 is MNHNY and CDR2 is SVGAGI (reference sequence). As DNA, the CDR3 is TGTGCCAGCAGTTACGGAGGCACGGTGACTGAAGCTTTCTTT. It specifies CASSYGGTVTEAFF.

This chain links TRBV7-9 with TRBJ1-4; possible D gene TRBD1, 5 bases. The germline CDR1 and CDR2 sequences are SEHNR and FQNEAQ (reference sequence). This CDR3 region has 14 residues. Deletions cut 4 bases from V and 8 bases from J, with 14 bases between. CDR3 residues: CASSYGGMREKLFF. The CDR3 DNA reads as TGTGCCAGCAGCTATGGGGGGATGCGGGAAAAACTGTTTTTT. The whole variable domain, remainder taken from reference TRBV7-9 and TRBJ1-4, is DTGVSQNPRHKITKRGQNVTFRCDPISEHNRLYWYRQTLGQGPEFLTYFQNEAQLEKSRLLSDRFSAERPKGSFSTLEIQRTEQGDSAMYLCASSYGGMREKLFFGSGTQLSVL.

The genes are TRBV27 and TRBJ1-1; D unresolved. The germline gives CDR1 MNHEY, CDR2 SMNVEV (reference sequence). V was shortened by 4 bases and J by 0 bases, with 12 bases between the two germline ends. The CDR3 has 15 amino acids. For the CDR3, the DNA is TGTGCCAGCAGTTCCCCAAACGGGGTGAACACTGAAGCTTTCTTT. It translates to CASSSPNGVNTEAFF.